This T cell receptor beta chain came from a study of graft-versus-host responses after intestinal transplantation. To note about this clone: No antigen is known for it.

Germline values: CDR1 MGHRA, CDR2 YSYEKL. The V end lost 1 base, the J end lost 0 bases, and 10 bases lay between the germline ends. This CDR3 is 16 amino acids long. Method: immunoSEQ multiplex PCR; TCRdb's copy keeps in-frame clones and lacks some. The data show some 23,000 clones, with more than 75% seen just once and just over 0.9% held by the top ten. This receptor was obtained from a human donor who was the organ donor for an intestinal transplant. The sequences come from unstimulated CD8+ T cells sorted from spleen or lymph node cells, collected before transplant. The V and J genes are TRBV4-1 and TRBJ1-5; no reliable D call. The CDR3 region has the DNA TGCGCCAGCAGCCAAGTTTGGAGATATAGCAATCAGCCCCAGCATTTT. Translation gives CASSQVWRYSNQPQHF.